This T cell receptor beta chain was profiled in a study of T-cell reconstitution after alpha-beta-depleted transplantation in children. The library targeted TCRbeta and was prepared with unique molecular identifiers. MiXCR, applied by TCRdb to the PCR reads, yields one record per CDR3 protein. The sample yields around 440,000 distinct CDR3 sequences, roughly 10% seen once. Germline V gene sequence: CDR1 SNHLY, CDR2 FYNNEI. The CDR3 length is 14 residues. V shed 6 bases, J shed 4 bases, and the junction held 8 bases outside the gene matches. Notes on the study in general: Hyperexpanded clones declined; after one year, newly produced T cells mostly supplied diversity.

This clonotype has just a few counts. What it binds is not known. This chain links TRBV2 with TRBJ1-2; TRBD1 aligns across 7 bases. This specimen consisted of PBMCs, obtained before TCRalphabeta/CD19-depleted stem cell transplant. The TCR comes from a child aged 2 to 9 with inherited bone marrow failure, due to receive a stem cell transplant. The chain's CDR3 is CASRREGGSYGYTF. The CDR3, as DNA: TGTGCCAGCAGGAGGGAAGGGGGCTCCTATGGCTACACCTTC.